This TCR beta chain was sequenced in a study of shared clonotypes between healthy human individuals. Profiling relied on immunoSEQ multiplex PCR, and the TCRdb table lists in-frame clones only, not all of them. This sample carries some 2,400,000 clones, roughly 95% of them seen once, and the ten largest clones take less than 0.15%. From germline, CDR1 is MNHNY and CDR2 SVGAGI (reference sequence). The CDR3 consists of 12 residues. V was clipped by 6 bases and J by 8 bases, with 11 bases between them. This clone was recorded only once. This sequence originates from a man in his late teens or twenties in good health. Sequenced input: naive CD4+ T cells sorted from blood. The subset: CD45RA+ positively selected. J is TRBJ1-5 and V is TRBV6-6, with D perhaps matching TRBD1 (5 bases). The CDR3 spells CASSSGGEPQHF. In DNA form, the CDR3 reads TGTGCCAGCAGCTCGGGGGGGGAGCCCCAGCATTTT.